The 11 T cell receptor beta chains given below trace back to one sample, sequenced in a study of CD8 T cells in ankylosing spondylitis. MiXCR was run by TCRdb on the 5' RACE reads, yielding one entry per CDR3 protein. The sample records approximately 39,000 distinct CDR3 sequences, around 10% being singletons. Input material: synovial fluid, either unsorted or a sorted T cell fraction (not recorded which). The receptors come from a male donor with ankylosing spondylitis.

This clonotype appeared many times. This chain links TRBV12-3 or TRBV12-4 with TRBJ2-7; 12 positions match TRBD2. There are 13 residues in the CDR3. After removal of 3 bases from V and 9 bases from J, the junction contained 3 bases not matched to a gene. Written as DNA, the CDR3 is TGTGCCAGCAGTTTTGGACTAGCGGGATCGCAGTACTTC. Residues: CASSFGLAGSQYF.

This clonotype occurred a few times. The chain uses TRBV7-8 and TRBJ2-7, with 9 bases that match TRBD1. The germline CDR1 and CDR2 sequences are SGHVS and FQNEAQ. J lost 4 bases, V lost 4 bases, and 5 bases had no gene match. The CDR3 covers 14 residues. The CDR3 DNA is TGTGCCAGCAGCTCTCGGACAGGGGAATACGAGCAGTACTTC. This translates into CASSSRTGEYEQYF. Based on the CDR3 plus reference TRBV7-8 and TRBJ2-7, the full variable domain is GAGVSQSPRYKVAKRGQDVALRCDPISGHVSLFWYQQALGQGPEFLTYFQNEAQLDKSGLPSDRFFAERPEGSVSTLKIQRTQQEDSAVYLCASSSRTGEYEQYFGPGTRLTVT.

This chain uses TRBV5-6 with TRBJ2-5; the match to TRBD2 covers 12 bases. V lost 3 bases, J lost 5 bases, and 5 bases stayed unmatched. The CDR3 totals 15 residues. CDR1 SGHDT and CDR2 YYEEEE come from the germline V gene. The CDR3 DNA follows: TGTGCCAGCAGCTCTCGACTAGCGGGAGTTGAGACCCAGTACTTC. Protein product: CASSSRLAGVETQYF.

By frequency in the sample, this clonotype is medium-sized. The genes are TRBV24-1 and TRBJ2-7; no definite D call. The CDR3 totals 11 residues. V lost 2 bases, J lost 4 bases, and 2 bases lay in between. CDR1 is KGHDR and CDR2 is SFDVKD in the germline V gene. CDR3 nucleotides: TGTGCCACCAGTGATTCTTACGAGCAGTACTTC. This codes for CATSDSYEQYF.

The chain uses TRBV6-2 or TRBV6-3 and TRBJ2-2; D possibly corresponds to TRBD1 (6 bases). This CDR3 is built from 13 residues. Trimming took off 6 bases at V and 6 bases at J, with 11 bases between the two ends. The germline V gene has CDR1 MNHEY and CDR2 SVGEGT. The CDR3 reads CASSGTRAGELFF. Here the CDR3 DNA reads TGTGCCAGCAGCGGGACAAGGGCCGGGGAGCTGTTTTTT.

There are many counts of this clonotype. The chain has TRBV5-1 and TRBJ2-1, with D tentatively TRBD1 or TRBD2 (5 bases each). The germline V gene has CDR1 SGHRS and CDR2 YFSETQ. The ends were cut back, 3 bases at V and 6 bases at J, with 16 bases in the middle. The CDR3 length is 15 residues. This chain's CDR3 is CASSWDRTRTNEQFF. The CDR3 coding sequence is TGCGCCAGCAGCTGGGACCGGACTCGCACCAATGAGCAGTTCTTC.

At least ten counts were recorded for this clonotype. Since no conserved phenylalanine or tryptophan closes the CDR3, a read error is the likely cause. Because the CDR3's place on the DNA is in doubt, the DNA is left out and the CDR3 is given as listed by TCRdb. The chain combines TRBV20-1 with TRBJ2-7; TRBD1, the table's D call, was not compared with the DNA. 12 amino acids form the CDR3, both terminal residues included. CDR1 and CDR2 from the germline V gene are DFQATT and SNEGSKA (reference sequence). This CDR3 reads CSARDVPGQLYL.

This clonotype was observed at least ten times. The chain links TRBV7-3 to TRBJ2-2, with 8 bases lining up with TRBD1. The CDR3 covers 13 residues. Germline V lookup: CDR1 SGHTA, CDR2 FQGTGA. V lost 6 bases to trimming and J lost 8 bases; unmatched junction nucleotides: 5. CDR3 loop: CASSLRGPGELFF. CDR3 coding DNA: TGTGCCAGCAGTCTCAGGGGGCCTGGGGAGCTGTTTTTT.

The CDR3 nucleotides read TGCGCCAGCAGCCAAGTTGGCCAGGGCCCCTACCACGAGCAGTACTTC. This sequence encodes CASSQVGQGPYHEQYF. The J gene is TRBJ2-7, the V gene TRBV4-3; perhaps TRBD1 as D (5 bases). CDR1 is LGHNA and CDR2 is YSLEER in the germline V gene. The ends were cut back, 1 base at V and 5 bases at J, with 18 bases in the middle. There are 16 residues in the CDR3.

This clonotype showed up just a few times. The V gene is TRBV6-1, the J gene TRBJ1-5; D is undetermined. Trimming cost V 3 bases and J 0 bases, with 9 bases left between them. Germline CDR1 MNHNS, CDR2 SASEGT. The CDR3 is 15 amino acids. This chain's CDR3 is CASSDGSYSNQPQHF. In DNA, the CDR3 is TGTGCCAGCAGTGACGGCAGCTATAGCAATCAGCCCCAGCATTTT.

The chain links TRBV7-9 to TRBJ2-7; a possible D gene is TRBD2 (5 bases). Germline-derived CDR1 and CDR2 are SEHNR and FQNEAQ (reference sequence). Deletions cut 1 base from V and 9 bases from J, with 25 bases between. This CDR3 has 17 amino acids. This CDR3 is CASSLGAEAMDTSGQYF. CDR3 DNA sequence: TGTGCCAGCAGCTTAGGGGCAGAGGCGATGGATACTAGTGGGCAGTACTTC.